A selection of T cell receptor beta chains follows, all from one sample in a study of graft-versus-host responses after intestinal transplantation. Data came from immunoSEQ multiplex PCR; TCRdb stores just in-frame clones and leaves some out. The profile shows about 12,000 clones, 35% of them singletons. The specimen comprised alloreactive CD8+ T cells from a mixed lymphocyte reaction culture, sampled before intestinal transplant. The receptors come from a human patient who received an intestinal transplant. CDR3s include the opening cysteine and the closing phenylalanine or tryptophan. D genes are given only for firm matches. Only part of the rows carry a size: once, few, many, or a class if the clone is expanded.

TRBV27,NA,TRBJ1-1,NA,CASSLIGGMNTEAFF,TGTGCCAGCAGTTTAATAGGGGGGATGAACACTGAAGCTTTCTTT
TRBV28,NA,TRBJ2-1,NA,CASSLDQLYNEQFF,TGTGCCAGCAGTCTAGACCAACTATACAATGAGCAGTTCTTC
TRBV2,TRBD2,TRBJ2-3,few,CARSSGRNTDTQYF,TGTGCCAGATCTAGCGGGAGGAACACAGATACGCAGTATTTT
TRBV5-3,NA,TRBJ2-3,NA,CASSLAEDTQYF,TGTGCCAGCAGCTTGGCCGAAGATACGCAGTATTTT
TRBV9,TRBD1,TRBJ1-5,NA,CASATGDSNQPQHF,TGTGCCAGCGCGACAGGGGATAGCAATCAGCCCCAGCATTTT
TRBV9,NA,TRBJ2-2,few,CASTQGGTGELFF,TGTGCCAGCACGCAGGGGGGGACCGGGGAGCTGTTTTTT
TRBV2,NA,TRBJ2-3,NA,CASSGGRFTDTQYF,TGTGCCAGCAGTGGTGGCAGATTCACAGATACGCAGTATTTT
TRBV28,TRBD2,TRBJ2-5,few,CASSVPHAGEAETQYF,TGTGCCAGCAGTGTCCCCCACGCGGGAGAGGCAGAGACCCAGTACTTC
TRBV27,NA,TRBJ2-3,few,CASSLSSRGADTQYF,TGTGCCAGCAGTTTATCCTCGCGGGGAGCAGATACGCAGTATTTT
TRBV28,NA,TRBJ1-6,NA,CASSLLPEGRSDSPLHF,TGTGCCAGCAGTTTACTCCCCGAGGGGCGTTCCGATTCACCCCTCCACTTT